What follows are 10 T cell receptor beta chains derived from one specimen sequenced in a study of blood T cell repertoires in COVID-19. Some clones are missing from TCRdb's copy, which holds only in-frame ones; the method was immunoSEQ multiplex PCR. The table has 250,000 to 300,000 clones, roughly 87% seen once. Sample: PBMCs or T cells enriched from blood (not recorded which). The receptor source for this set is a woman in her thirties who had recovered from COVID-19.

The chain uses TRBV7-3 and TRBJ1-2; the D is unclear. This CDR3 region has 14 residues. Germline V CDR1 and CDR2: SGHTA, FQGTGA. The ends were cut back, 0 bases at V and 8 bases at J, with 13 bases in the middle. CDR3 region: CASSLTPGIGGYTF. DNA for the CDR3: TGTGCCAGCAGCTTAACGCCGGGGATCGGAGGCTACACCTTC.

The chain is built from TRBV5-1 and TRBJ1-2; 7 positions agree with TRBD1. Germline lookup yields CDR1 SGHRS and CDR2 YFSETQ. This CDR3 spans 16 amino acids. The ends lost 0 bases at V and 3 bases at J; junction bases unmatched: 8. The CDR3 loop is CASSLDDRVPYYGYTF. DNA of the CDR3: TGCGCCAGCAGCTTGGATGACAGGGTACCTTACTATGGCTACACCTTC.

The rearrangement links TRBV3-1 (or the pseudogene TRBV3-2) to TRBJ2-3, with D maybe TRBD2 (5 bases). The CDR3 consists of 17 residues. Per the germline V gene, CDR1 is LGHDT and CDR2 is YNNKEL (reference sequence). V was pared by 4 bases and J by 2 bases, with 19 bases between. The CDR3 spells CASSLEANGIPTDTQYF. CDR3 DNA sequence: TGTGCCAGCAGCCTAGAAGCGAACGGGATCCCCACAGATACGCAGTATTTT.

The gene calls are TRBV2 and TRBJ1-4, with 7 bases that match TRBD1. With 2 bases clipped from V and 4 bases from J, the junction kept 4 bases outside the gene matches. The germline CDR1 and CDR2 sequences are SNHLY and FYNNEI. This CDR3 is built from 15 residues. The CDR3 DNA follows: TGTGCCAGCAGTGAAAGGGACAGCTATAATGAAAAACTGTTTTTT. Translating gives CASSERDSYNEKLFF.

V and J are TRBV9 and TRBJ1-2, with unresolved D. The CDR3 sequence is 13 residues long. V lost 2 bases, J lost 8 bases, and 13 bases lay in between. Germline CDR1 reads SGDLS; CDR2 reads YYNGEE. CDR3 protein: CASSVTPQEGYTF. DNA for the CDR3: TGTGCCAGCAGCGTCACCCCTCAGGAAGGCTACACCTTC.

V is TRBV6-1 and J is TRBJ2-3; TRBD2 matches 7 bases. The germline V gene has CDR1 MNHNS and CDR2 SASEGT. Unmatched junction bases numbered 4, after V lost 2 bases and J lost 2 bases. This CDR3 has 15 amino acids. As DNA, the CDR3 is TGTGCCAGCAGTGAATGGCGGGGGAACACAGATACGCAGTATTTT. Protein sequence: CASSEWRGNTDTQYF.

The chain combines TRBV27 with TRBJ2-7; 7 positions agree with TRBD1. Looked up from germline, CDR1 is MNHEY and CDR2 is SMNVEV (reference sequence). The CDR3 is 14 residues long. The trim removed 4 bases at V and 5 bases at J, leaving 8 bases unmatched. The CDR3 DNA sequence: TGTGCCAGCAGTTCCCAGACAGGGATTCACGAGCAGTACTTC. It specifies CASSSQTGIHEQYF.

V usage is TRBV11-2 and J usage is TRBJ1-2; a weak D match, TRBD1 (6 bases). Germline values: CDR1 SGHAT, CDR2 FQNNGV. CDR3 length: 13 residues. Between the trimmed V and J ends, which lost 2 bases and 4 bases, there was a span of 8 bases. The CDR3 coding sequence is TGTGCCAGCAGCTTAATGGGGGCCTATGGCTACACCTTC. Encoded protein: CASSLMGAYGYTF.

This clone was observed a single time. V usage is TRBV20-1 and J usage is TRBJ1-1; D is unresolved. The V end was cut by 6 bases, the J end by 1 base, with 6 bases between. The CDR3 has 11 residues. The germline V gene encodes CDR1 DFQATT and CDR2 SNEGSKA (reference sequence). The CDR3 sequence is CSAPWNTEAFF. The DNA for the CDR3 is TGCAGTGCCCCATGGAACACTGAAGCTTTCTTT.

The chain couples TRBV3-1 (or the pseudogene TRBV3-2) to TRBJ1-4, with a tentative D call TRBD1 (6 bases). In germline, CDR1 is LGHDT, CDR2 YNNKEL (reference sequence). The CDR3 loop spans 16 amino acids. The ends were cut back, 0 bases at V and 4 bases at J, with 12 bases in the middle. CDR3: CASSQDQARGNEKLFF. DNA of the CDR3: TGTGCCAGCAGCCAAGATCAGGCCAGGGGTAATGAAAAACTGTTTTTT.